These T cell receptor beta chains were read from a single sample in a study of long-term antiretroviral therapy in people with HIV. Clones were sequenced by immunoSEQ multiplex PCR, and TCRdb holds only the in-frame ones, with some missing. Of tens of thousands of clones detected, 70% to 90% appear once; the ten largest clones hold about 5.3%. Sequences were derived from unsorted PBMCs, sampled about 2.7 years before starting antiretroviral therapy. These receptors all come from a woman in her 30s with HIV. Both conserved end residues are part of each CDR3. The D gene is left open where the match is weak. Size values are once, few and many counts, or a class for expanded clones, and some rows have none.

d_call j_call v_call clone_size cdr3_nt cdr3_aa
- TRBJ1-3 TRBV10-1 - TGCGCCAGCAGTGAGTCGGGGGGACCTGGAAACACCATATATTTT CASSESGGPGNTIYF
- TRBJ1-1 TRBV15 - TGTGCCACCAGCAGCCCCATAACGAACACTGAAGCTTTCTTT CATSSPITNTEAFF
- TRBJ1-1 TRBV29-1 medium-sized TGCAGCGTTGAGTCGGGGAACACTGAAGCTTTCTTT CSVESGNTEAFF
TRBD1 TRBJ1-2 TRBV25-1 - TGTGCCAGCACTTCCGGACAGGGGGGCTACACCTTC CASTSGQGGYTF
- TRBJ2-1 TRBV5-1 - TGCGCCAGCAGCTTCGGAGCGGATGGCTCAGAGCAGTTCTTC CASSFGADGSEQFF
- TRBJ1-5 TRBV6-1 - TGTGCCAGCAGTGTAAGGGCCCTCTATAGCAATCAGCCCCAGCATTTT CASSVRALYSNQPQHF
TRBD1 TRBJ1-2 TRBV13 - TGTGCCAGCAGCTCGAACACGGGACAGGGACGGTATGGCTACACCTTC CASSSNTGQGRYGYTF
- TRBJ2-6 TRBV9 - TGTGCCAGCAGCTCCCACCGGACGAGCTCTGGGGCCAACGTCCTGACTTTC CASSSHRTSSGANVLTF
TRBD2 TRBJ2-3 TRBV27 - TGTGCCAGCAGTTCCCAAGGACTAGCGGGGGGGAATACGCAGTATTTT CASSSQGLAGGNTQYF
- TRBJ1-1 TRBV5-1 few TGCGCCAGCAGATCCCGGACCAGTACGGCCACTGAAGCTTTCTTT CASRSRTSTATEAFF
TRBD1 TRBJ1-4 TRBV27 - TGTGCCAGCAGTCCTAACTCCGGGACAGGTTGGGAAAAACTGTTTTTT CASSPNSGTGWEKLFF
- TRBJ1-5 TRBV7-8 - TGTGCCAGCAGCCCCGCCGGGACACTCTATCAGCCCCAGCATTTT CASSPAGTLYQPQHF
- TRBJ2-3 TRBV29-1 - TGCAGCGTTGTAAGCAGAAACACAGATACGCAGTATTTT CSVVSRNTDTQYF
TRBD1 TRBJ1-5 TRBV28 - TGTGCCAGCACCCTCTCGGACAGGGGTAATCAGCCCCAGCATTTT CASTLSDRGNQPQHF
TRBD2 TRBJ2-1 TRBV10-2 - TGCGCCAGCAGTGGTAGCGGGGGGGCCCCTAATGAGCAGTTCTTC CASSGSGGAPNEQFF
- TRBJ2-6 TRBV13 - TGTGCCAGCAGCTCGCCTCTGGATTCTGGGGCCAACGTCCTGACTTTC CASSSPLDSGANVLTF
- TRBJ1-3 TRBV18 - TGTGCCAGCTCCCCCGATCAGACAACTGGAAACACCATATATTTT CASSPDQTTGNTIYF
- TRBJ2-5 TRBV6-1 - TGTGCCAGCAGTGAATCCAGGGCCGGAGAGACCCAGTACTTC CASSESRAGETQYF
- TRBJ2-3 TRBV7-9 few TGTGCCAGCAGCTTAGGGGTAATACAGGGCCAGCAGGGAGATACGCAGTATTTT CASSLGVIQGQQGDTQYF
TRBD1 TRBJ2-7 TRBV11-1 - TGTGCCAGCAGTCTCCGGGACAGTCTCTACGAGCAGTACTTC CASSLRDSLYEQYF
- TRBJ1-2 TRBV19 - TGTGCCAGTAGAGCGGACACCAGCGCTTTTGGCTACACCTTC CASRADTSAFGYTF
- TRBJ2-2 TRBV6-4 - TGTGCCAGCAGTCCCTCGGGGGACACCGGGGAGCTGTTTTTT CASSPSGDTGELFF
TRBD1 TRBJ1-2 TRBV27 few TGTGCCAGCAAAAAGGACAGGGAGAACTATGGCTACACCTTC CASKKDRENYGYTF
- TRBJ2-1 TRBV2 - TGTGCCAGCAGTCTAACCGCAAATGAGCAGTTCTTC CASSLTANEQFF
- TRBJ1-1 TRBV5-6 - TGTGCCAGCAGCTTGGATCGGGGTGAAGCTTTCTTT CASSLDRGEAFF
- TRBJ2-5 TRBV6-5 - TGTGCCAGCAGTTACTCGACAGGCCCAAAGGCCCAGTACTTC CASSYSTGPKAQYF
- TRBJ1-5 TRBV5-1 once TGCGCCAGCAGCCCCCTAGGGGTGGGTCAGCCCCAGCATTTT CASSPLGVGQPQHF
- TRBJ1-5 TRBV5-6 - TGTGCCAGCAGCCTACTCGTCACAGATCAGCCCCAGCATTTT CASSLLVTDQPQHF
- TRBJ2-2 TRBV15 - TGTGCCACCAGCAGAGATTATGTCGGGGAGCTGTTTTTT CATSRDYVGELFF
- TRBJ1-6 TRBV2 few TGTGCCAGCGGCGGGGAGTCGAATTCACCCCTCCACTTT CASGGESNSPLHF
TRBD1 TRBJ1-2 TRBV5-4 few TGTGCCAGCAGCTTGGGGGACAGGGGAATCTATGGCTACACCTTC CASSLGDRGIYGYTF
- TRBJ1-4 TRBV6-5 - TGTGCCAGCAGTTACTCGACTTCCGAAAAACTGTTTTTT CASSYSTSEKLFF
- TRBJ1-1 TRBV27 - TGTGCCAGCAGTTTCCATGGTTGGGGGACTGAAGCTTTCTTT CASSFHGWGTEAFF
TRBD1 TRBJ1-5 TRBV12-5 - TGTGCTAGTGGTTTTAATCAGGGGGCGGTCCACCCCCAGCATTTT CASGFNQGAVHPQHF
TRBD2 TRBJ2-1 TRBV28 once TGTGCCAGCAACAGCGGGGGGGCTTCGGCCCCGTTCTTC CASNSGGASAPFF
- TRBJ2-7 TRBV7-6 - TGTGCCAGCAGCTTAAACCCGGACTCTCCGGTAGGGGAGCAGTACTTC CASSLNPDSPVGEQYF
- TRBJ2-4 TRBV29-1 - TGCAGCGTTGTAACAGTCGACAAAAACATTCAGTACTTC CSVVTVDKNIQYF
- TRBJ2-2 TRBV7-9 - TGTGCCAGCAGCTTCCTCGCCGGGGTCCTAAAGGGCGGGGAGCTGTTTTTT CASSFLAGVLKGGELFF
TRBD1 TRBJ1-1 TRBV2 - TGTGCCAGCAGTCGACAGGGGCCACCTGGGGACACTGAAGCTTTCTTT CASSRQGPPGDTEAFF
TRBD1 TRBJ1-3 TRBV7-8 once TGTGCCAGCAGCTTAGTTGACAGGGGAGACCACTCTGGAAACACCATATATTTT CASSLVDRGDHSGNTIYF
TRBD1 TRBJ2-4 TRBV10-3 - TGTGCCATCAGTGAGTCAGGACAGGGATTATTAGCCAAAAACATTCAGTACTTC CAISESGQGLLAKNIQYF
TRBD1 TRBJ1-2 TRBV6-1 few TGTGCCAGCAGCCGGGACAGAAACTATGGCTACACCTTC CASSRDRNYGYTF
- TRBJ2-5 TRBV9 - TGTGCCAGCAGCTCCGGGACGGGGGCACAAGAGACCCAGTACTTC CASSSGTGAQETQYF
- TRBJ2-7 TRBV5-4 - TGTGCCAGCAGCTTGGGGGGGGATAGCTACGAGCAGTACTTC CASSLGGDSYEQYF
- TRBJ2-3 TRBV19 once TGTGCCAGTAGCCACATCACAGATACGCAGTATTTT CASSHITDTQYF
- TRBJ2-3 TRBV5-1 - TGCGCCAGCAGCTTAAGCGGACTCTTCACAGATACGCAGTATTTT CASSLSGLFTDTQYF
TRBD1 TRBJ1-1 TRBV13 once TGTGCCAGCAGCCCAGGGGACAGATTGAACACTGAAGCTTTCTTT CASSPGDRLNTEAFF
- TRBJ1-2 TRBV5-1 - TGCGCCAGCAAGGACTCTTACTATGGCTACACCTTC CASKDSYYGYTF
- TRBJ1-5 TRBV27 - TGTGCCAGCAGTTTTAGTGGGGTCAATAGCAATCAGCCCCAGCATTTT CASSFSGVNSNQPQHF
- TRBJ2-1 TRBV27 - TGTGCCAGCAGTTTAGGTGGCAGACTGTCCTCCTACAATGAGCAGTTCTTC CASSLGGRLSSYNEQFF
- TRBJ1-3 TRBV2 - TGTGCCAGCAGGCCGGCCCTGTCTGGAAACACCATATATTTT CASRPALSGNTIYF
- TRBJ1-4 TRBV25-1 - TGTGCCAGCAGCCCGAACGGCGATAATGAAAAACTGTTTTTT CASSPNGDNEKLFF
- TRBJ1-5 TRBV7-9 - TGTGCCAGCAGCTTGGACAGTTTCAACCAGCCCCAGCATTTT CASSLDSFNQPQHF